These T cell receptor beta chains were read from a single sample in a study of TIL therapy for anti-PD-1-resistant metastatic lung cancer. Measured with immunoSEQ multiplex PCR; TCRdb has only the in-frame clones, and not every one. The data contain approximately 24,000 clones, 55% to 80% of them singletons. The source material was tumor tissue, sampled at baseline. These receptors originate from a person between 30 and 80 years old with non-small cell lung cancer. CDR3s include the opening cysteine and the closing phenylalanine or tryptophan. D genes are given only for firm matches. A row's size may be missing; if present it is once, few, many or a size class.

v_gene	d_gene	len	abundance	j_gene	CDR3aa	CDR3nt
TRBV29-1	-	13	few	TRBJ1-1	CSVEDPGLAEAFF	TGCAGCGTTGAAGATCCGGGGTTGGCTGAAGCTTTCTTT
TRBV7-2	-	14	-	TRBJ1-2	CASSLGYRYYGYTF	TGTGCCAGCAGCTTAGGTTACAGATACTATGGCTACACCTTC
TRBV7-9	TRBD1	15	-	TRBJ2-1	CASSLDGTGRWEQFF	TGTGCCAGCAGCTTAGATGGGACAGGTCGGTGGGAGCAGTTCTTC
TRBV6-5	-	13	-	TRBJ1-1	CASSYAGDAEAFF	TGTGCCAGCAGTTACGCAGGGGACGCTGAAGCTTTCTTT
TRBV6-1	-	13	-	TRBJ1-2	CASSGDPRGGYTF	TGTGCCAGCAGTGGGGACCCGAGGGGTGGCTACACCTTC
TRBV7-6	TRBD1	14	-	TRBJ2-5	CASSVDRGRETQYF	TGTGCCAGCAGCGTGGACAGGGGGCGGGAGACCCAGTACTTC
TRBV4-3	TRBD2	17	-	TRBJ2-5	CASSQEPLGGGGETQYF	TGCGCCAGCAGCCAAGAGCCCCTCGGCGGGGGTGGGGAGACCCAGTACTTC
TRBV5-1	TRBD1	16	-	TRBJ1-5	CASSPGTVNSNQPQHF	TGCGCCAGCAGCCCAGGGACAGTCAATAGCAATCAGCCCCAGCATTTT
TRBV30	-	12	-	TRBJ2-3	CAWTTGWDTQYF	TGTGCCTGGACAACCGGTTGGGATACGCAGTATTTT
TRBV7-3	-	16	-	TRBJ2-1	CASSLRGGGDYNEQFF	TGTGCCAGCAGCTTAAGGGGCGGGGGCGACTACAATGAGCAGTTCTTC
TRBV10-2	-	16	-	TRBJ1-1	CASSEPRGRLNTEAFF	TGCGCCAGCAGTGAGCCGAGGGGCAGACTGAACACTGAAGCTTTCTTT
TRBV5-4	-	15	-	TRBJ2-5	CASSQQSFERETQYF	TGTGCCAGCAGTCAGCAGTCCTTCGAAAGGGAGACCCAGTACTTC
TRBV4-3	-	13	-	TRBJ2-3	CASSQDMSDTQYF	TGCGCCAGCAGCCAAGATATGTCAGATACGCAGTATTTT
TRBV6-6	-	12	few	TRBJ1-1	CASRSGTTEAFF	TGTGCCAGCAGATCCGGGACAACCGAAGCTTTCTTT
TRBV5-6	-	13	-	TRBJ1-4	CASSLPTGEKLFF	TGTGCCAGCAGCTTGCCCACGGGAGAAAAACTGTTTTTT
TRBV15	-	15	-	TRBJ2-7	CATRLVGSAGYEQYF	TGTGCCACCAGGCTGGTAGGGTCGGCCGGCTACGAGCAGTACTTC
TRBV19	-	16	-	TRBJ2-3	CASSIAGRGTTDTQYF	TGTGCCAGTAGTATCGCTGGACGGGGGACCACAGATACGCAGTATTTT
TRBV6-1	-	12	-	TRBJ1-4	CASGYTNEKLFF	TGTGCCAGCGGTTATACTAATGAAAAACTGTTTTTT
TRBV7-8	TRBD2	15	-	TRBJ2-2	CASSLGGLGVGELFF	TGTGCCAGCAGCTTAGGGGGACTAGGGGTCGGGGAGCTGTTTTTT
TRBV29-1	-	15	-	TRBJ2-7	CSVEKPGPRTYEQYF	TGCAGCGTTGAAAAACCGGGACCGAGAACCTACGAGCAGTACTTC
TRBV2	TRBD1	15	-	TRBJ2-7	CASRVDQGQGYEQYF	TGTGCCAGCAGAGTCGACCAGGGACAGGGCTACGAGCAGTACTTC
TRBV2	-	12	-	TRBJ1-1	CASSVQETEAFF	TGTGCCAGCAGTGTCCAGGAAACTGAAGCTTTCTTT
TRBV7-3	TRBD2	13	-	TRBJ2-5	CASSWTSGETQYF	TGTGCCAGCAGCTGGACTAGTGGAGAGACCCAGTACTTC
TRBV5-4	-	15	-	TRBJ2-3	CASSLPGSATDTQYF	TGTGCCAGCAGCTTGCCGGGATCGGCCACAGATACGCAGTATTTT
TRBV5-4	-	17	once	TRBJ1-1	CASSSGRIGRTNTEAFF	TGTGCCAGCAGCTCAGGGCGGATAGGGAGAACGAACACTGAAGCTTTCTTT
TRBV18	-	15	once	TRBJ1-2	CASSPPSETNYGYTF	TGTGCCAGCTCACCACCGTCAGAAACTAACTATGGCTACACCTTC
TRBV19	-	16	-	TRBJ1-5	CASSIGIWQSNQPQHF	TGTGCCAGTAGTATTGGGATTTGGCAGTCCAATCAGCCCCAGCATTTT
TRBV15	-	16	-	TRBJ2-2	CATSPPGSPHTGELFF	TGTGCCACCAGTCCCCCGGGGTCGCCGCACACCGGGGAGCTGTTTTTT
TRBV6-1	-	13	once	TRBJ2-5	CASSIGERETQYF	TGTGCCAGCAGTATTGGGGAACGAGAGACCCAGTACTTC
TRBV6-1	-	15	-	TRBJ2-7	CASSAMSSNSYEQYF	TGTGCCAGCAGCGCTATGTCCTCGAACTCCTACGAGCAGTACTTC
TRBV7-2	-	13	-	TRBJ2-5	CASSLSQWETQYF	TGTGCCAGCAGCTTGTCACAGTGGGAGACCCAGTACTTC
TRBV10-3	TRBD1	14	-	TRBJ2-7	CAISTRQGAIEQYF	TGTGCCATCAGTACCAGACAGGGGGCCATCGAGCAGTACTTC
TRBV6-6	TRBD2	14	-	TRBJ2-7	CASMRPSGTYEQYF	TGTGCCAGCATGAGGCCTAGCGGTACCTACGAGCAGTACTTC
TRBV29-1	-	13	-	TRBJ2-3	CSGDVFSTDTQYF	TGCAGCGGGGACGTCTTTAGCACAGATACGCAGTATTTT
TRBV6-5	TRBD1	15	once	TRBJ1-1	CASSYSRGTGAEAFF	TGTGCCAGCAGTTACTCGCGGGGGACAGGGGCTGAAGCTTTCTTT
TRBV19	TRBD1	14	-	TRBJ1-4	CASTWDRASEKLFF	TGTGCCAGTACGTGGGACAGGGCCTCAGAAAAACTGTTTTTT
TRBV5-5	TRBD2	20	few	TRBJ2-7	CASSSRITPGIVSGSYEQYF	TGTGCCAGCAGCTCCCGTATTACCCCGGGCATCGTTAGCGGGTCATACGAGCAGTACTTC
TRBV19	-	17	-	TRBJ1-5	CASVGPVYGEGNQPQHF	TGTGCCAGCGTCGGCCCTGTTTACGGTGAGGGCAATCAGCCCCAGCATTTT
TRBV6-6	TRBD1	12	once	TRBJ2-3	CASITGADTQYF	TGTGCCAGCATTACAGGGGCAGATACGCAGTATTTT
TRBV9	-	16	-	TRBJ2-3	CASSVGGGHGTDTQYF	TGTGCCAGCAGCGTAGGGGGGGGGCACGGCACAGATACGCAGTATTTT
TRBV5-6	-	15	-	TRBJ1-1	CASSQTTQGLDEAFF	TGTGCCAGCAGCCAGACTACCCAGGGTTTAGATGAAGCTTTCTTT
TRBV30	TRBD1	12	-	TRBJ1-2	CAWSGQGYGYTF	TGTGCCTGGAGTGGACAGGGGTATGGCTACACCTTC
TRBV7-2	-	14	-	TRBJ2-3	CASSSRDHSRTQYF	TGTGCCAGCAGCTCCCGGGACCACTCGCGTACGCAGTATTTT
TRBV14	-	14	-	TRBJ1-2	CASSRFRVDYGYTF	TGTGCCAGCAGCCGATTTAGGGTGGACTATGGCTACACCTTC
TRBV13	TRBD2	17	-	TRBJ2-1	CASSLDLPSGLGDEQFF	TGTGCCAGCAGCTTAGACCTTCCTAGCGGGCTGGGCGATGAGCAGTTCTTC
TRBV11-3	-	15	-	TRBJ1-1	CASSSTGGARTEAFF	TGTGCCAGCAGCTCGACGGGGGGGGCCCGTACTGAAGCTTTCTTT
TRBV6-6	-	14	-	TRBJ2-5	CASSYSGGQRFPYF	TGTGCCAGCAGTTACTCGGGGGGACAGAGGTTCCCGTACTTC
TRBV5-6	TRBD1	14	-	TRBJ2-7	CASSWDSETYEQYF	TGTGCCAGCAGCTGGGACAGCGAGACCTACGAGCAGTACTTC
TRBV12-5	TRBD1	21	-	TRBJ1-6	CASGFIGTGGRGSSYNSPLHF	TGTGCTAGTGGTTTCATAGGAACAGGGGGCCGCGGAAGCTCCTATAATTCACCCCTCCACTTT
TRBV21-1	-	14	few	TRBJ2-5	CASSKVPDQETQYF	TGTGCCAGCAGCAAAGTGCCGGATCAAGAGACCCAGTACTTC